This T cell receptor (beta chain) is from a study of T cell responses to AZD1222 COVID-19 vaccine. Study-level points and caveats: Repertoire sampling occurred only after the peak T cell response. Unmutated variant regions are reportedly targeted by nearly half of spike-specific TCRs.

V gave up 5 bases and J gave up 7 bases, with 14 bases separating them. Per the germline V gene, CDR1 is SGHTA and CDR2 is FQGNSA. This CDR3 spans 13 amino acids. Note on this clone: Its target is not known.

Data came from immunoSEQ multiplex PCR; TCRdb stores just in-frame clones and leaves some out. The table shows nearly 55,000 clones, with around 90% occurring only once. Source: peripheral blood, taken 28 days after the second AZD1222 dose. This sequence joins TRBV7-2 and TRBJ1-2; D remains unclear. This receptor was obtained from an adult who received the AZD1222 COVID-19 vaccine. CDR3 region: CASSPRREGGYTF. CDR3 nucleotides: TGTGCCAGCAGCCCGAGAAGGGAGGGTGGCTACACCTTC.